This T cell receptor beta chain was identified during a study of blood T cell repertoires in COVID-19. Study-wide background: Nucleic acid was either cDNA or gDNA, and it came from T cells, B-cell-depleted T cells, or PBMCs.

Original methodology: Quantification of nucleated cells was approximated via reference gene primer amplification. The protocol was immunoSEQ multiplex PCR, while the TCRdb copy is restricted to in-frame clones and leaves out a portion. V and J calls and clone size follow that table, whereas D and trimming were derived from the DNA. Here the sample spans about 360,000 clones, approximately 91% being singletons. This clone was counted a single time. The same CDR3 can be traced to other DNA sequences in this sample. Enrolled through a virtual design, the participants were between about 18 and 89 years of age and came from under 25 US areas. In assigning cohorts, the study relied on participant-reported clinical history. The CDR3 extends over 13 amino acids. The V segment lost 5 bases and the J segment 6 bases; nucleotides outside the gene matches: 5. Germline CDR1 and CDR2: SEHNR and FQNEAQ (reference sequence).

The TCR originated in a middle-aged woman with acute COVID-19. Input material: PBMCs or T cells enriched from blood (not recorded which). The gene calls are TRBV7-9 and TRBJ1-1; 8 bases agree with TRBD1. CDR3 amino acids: CASSLDRAAEAFF. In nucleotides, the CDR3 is TGTGCCAGCAGCCTGGACAGGGCGGCTGAAGCTTTCTTT.